The rows below give T cell receptor beta chains drawn from one sample of a study of cytomegalovirus exposure and HLA in healthy donors. Some clones are missing from TCRdb's copy, which holds only in-frame ones; the method was immunoSEQ multiplex PCR. The sample includes 150,000 or so clones. Sequencing was performed on PBMCs. These receptors all stem from a man between 18 and 29 years old in good health and CMV-seronegative. Each CDR3 is given with its conserved first and last residue. The order of the fields is D gene, V gene, J gene, CDR3 protein, CDR3 DNA. A D gene is named only where the DNA matches it firmly.

TRBD2	TRBV7-2	TRBJ2-7	CASSLGLAGGQYEQYF	TGTGCCAGCAGCTTAGGGCTAGCGGGAGGTCAATACGAGCAGTACTTC
TRBD2	TRBV10-3	TRBJ2-3	CAISLGLTSGSTDTQYF	TGTGCCATCAGTCTTGGCTTGACTAGCGGGAGTACAGATACGCAGTATTTT
-	TRBV9	TRBJ2-7	CASSVANSPYEQYF	TGTGCCAGCAGCGTCGCGAATTCTCCGTACGAGCAGTACTTC
-	TRBV9	TRBJ2-1	CASSVDGGDNEQFF	TGTGCCAGCAGCGTAGACGGGGGAGACAATGAGCAGTTCTTC
-	TRBV2	TRBJ2-7	CATPRGGRYGEQYF	TGTGCCACCCCTCGTGGGGGCCGTTACGGCGAGCAGTACTTC
TRBD2	TRBV10-3	TRBJ2-5	CAISASVGSGHQETQYF	TGTGCCATCAGTGCGAGCGTCGGTAGCGGGCACCAAGAGACCCAGTACTTC
TRBD1	TRBV5-4	TRBJ2-5	CASSLVRIGTGGLETQYF	TGTGCCAGCAGCTTGGTCCGTATCGGGACAGGGGGCTTAGAGACCCAGTACTTC
-	TRBV11-1	TRBJ1-1	CASSHTGMTNTEAFF	TGTGCCAGCAGCCACACGGGGATGACGAACACTGAAGCTTTCTTT
TRBD2	TRBV27	TRBJ2-1	CASRALKTAGDGNEQFF	TGTGCCAGCAGGGCCCTTAAGACAGCGGGAGACGGCAATGAGCAGTTCTTC
-	TRBV5-6	TRBJ1-6	CASFIGGTNSPLHF	TGTGCCAGCTTCATTGGGGGGACGAATTCACCCCTCCACTTT
-	TRBV14	TRBJ1-1	CASSLNWGGTEAFF	TGTGCCAGCAGCCTCAATTGGGGCGGCACTGAAGCTTTCTTT
-	TRBV7-7	TRBJ1-6	CASSLPGLLNSPLHF	TGTGCCAGCAGTTTACCGGGACTGCTAAATTCACCCCTCCACTTT